This is a list of T cell receptor beta chains from one sample in a study of PD-1 blockade in classical Hodgkin lymphoma. The method was immunoSEQ multiplex PCR; TCRdb's version includes in-frame clones alone and lacks a portion of them. The sample records some 84,000 clones, approximately 88% being singletons. Sequenced here: peripheral blood mononuclear cells (PBMCs), sampled at baseline. The receptors derive from a human donor with classical Hodgkin lymphoma. The CDR3 runs from the conserved cysteine through the conserved F or W. A D gene is named only where the DNA matches it firmly. For some rows the clone size is stated as once, few or many, or as a class when expanded; others skip it.

V gene: TRBV7-2; clone size: .; D gene: .; J gene: TRBJ1-1; CDR3 DNA: TGTGCCAGCAGCTTACGCTTAGGGAAGGGTCAGGGCACTGAAGCTTTCTTT; CDR3 protein: CASSLRLGKGQGTEAFF
V gene: TRBV10-3; clone size: .; D gene: .; J gene: TRBJ2-5; CDR3 DNA: TGTGCCATCAGTGAGTCAGTTCAAGAGACCCAGTACTTC; CDR3 protein: CAISESVQETQYF
V gene: TRBV6-5; clone size: .; D gene: TRBD1; J gene: TRBJ1-2; CDR3 DNA: TGTGCCAGCAGTTACCAGGGACAGGGCGATGGCTACACCTTC; CDR3 protein: CASSYQGQGDGYTF
V gene: TRBV30; clone size: .; D gene: .; J gene: TRBJ1-1; CDR3 DNA: TGTGCCTGGAGGTGGACACGGAGGAACACTGAAGCTTTCTTT; CDR3 protein: CAWRWTRRNTEAFF
V gene: TRBV2; clone size: .; D gene: .; J gene: TRBJ2-6; CDR3 DNA: TGTGCCAGCAGTCAGGGGCCGGTCAACGTCCTGACTTTC; CDR3 protein: CASSQGPVNVLTF
V gene: TRBV2; clone size: .; D gene: TRBD2; J gene: TRBJ2-1; CDR3 DNA: TGTGCCAGCAAGGCGGGAGTATCCTACAATGAGCAGTTCTTC; CDR3 protein: CASKAGVSYNEQFF
V gene: TRBV10-1; clone size: .; D gene: .; J gene: TRBJ2-5; CDR3 DNA: TGCGCCAGCAGTGAGAGGGTTGGGGAGACCCAGTACTTC; CDR3 protein: CASSERVGETQYF
V gene: TRBV10-2; clone size: .; D gene: .; J gene: TRBJ1-1; CDR3 DNA: TGCGCCAGCAGTAAGAAAACAGGCAACACTGAAGCTTTCTTT; CDR3 protein: CASSKKTGNTEAFF
V gene: TRBV4-1; clone size: .; D gene: .; J gene: TRBJ1-1; CDR3 DNA: TGCGCCAGCAGCCAAGACTGGGGGAAAGGGACTGAAGCTTTCTTT; CDR3 protein: CASSQDWGKGTEAFF
V gene: TRBV4-3; clone size: .; D gene: TRBD2; J gene: TRBJ2-7; CDR3 DNA: TGCGCCAGCAGCCAAGGGCGACTAGCGGGAGGGCCAGGGAACGAGCAGTACTTC; CDR3 protein: CASSQGRLAGGPGNEQYF
V gene: TRBV11-2; clone size: .; D gene: .; J gene: TRBJ2-2; CDR3 DNA: TGTGCCAGCAGCGAGGACAACACGAACACCGGGGAGCTGTTTTTT; CDR3 protein: CASSEDNTNTGELFF
V gene: TRBV4-1; clone size: .; D gene: .; J gene: TRBJ2-7; CDR3 DNA: TGCGCCAGCAGCCGCACTCTAGCGAACGCAATCTACGAGCAGTACTTC; CDR3 protein: CASSRTLANAIYEQYF
V gene: TRBV7-2; clone size: .; D gene: .; J gene: TRBJ2-1; CDR3 DNA: TGTGCCAGCAGCTCGAGCGGTAGCCTTTCCAATGAGCAGTTCTTC; CDR3 protein: CASSSSGSLSNEQFF
V gene: TRBV5-4; clone size: .; D gene: .; J gene: TRBJ2-7; CDR3 DNA: TGTGCCAGCAGCCCTGGAGGGTACGAGCAGTACTTC; CDR3 protein: CASSPGGYEQYF
V gene: TRBV15; clone size: .; D gene: .; J gene: TRBJ2-7; CDR3 DNA: TGTGCCACCAGCAGAGTAATTGGGACTCACTACGAGCAGTACTTC; CDR3 protein: CATSRVIGTHYEQYF
V gene: TRBV18; clone size: .; D gene: TRBD2; J gene: TRBJ2-7; CDR3 DNA: TGTGCCAGCTCACCCGGGACTAGCGGTCGCTACGAGCAGTACTTC; CDR3 protein: CASSPGTSGRYEQYF
V gene: TRBV6-1; clone size: .; D gene: .; J gene: TRBJ1-5; CDR3 DNA: TGTGCCAGCAGTGCCACGCACCCAGATCAGCCCCAGCATTTT; CDR3 protein: CASSATHPDQPQHF
V gene: TRBV5-1; clone size: .; D gene: TRBD2; J gene: TRBJ2-7; CDR3 DNA: TGCGCCAGCAGCTTGGTTAGCGGGAGTTCATCCTACGAGCAGTACTTC; CDR3 protein: CASSLVSGSSSYEQYF
V gene: TRBV7-6; clone size: .; D gene: TRBD2; J gene: TRBJ2-2; CDR3 DNA: TGTGCCAGCAGCTTACGGCTAGCGGGAGACACCGGGGAGCTGTTTTTT; CDR3 protein: CASSLRLAGDTGELFF
V gene: TRBV11-2; clone size: .; D gene: TRBD2; J gene: TRBJ2-3; CDR3 DNA: TGTGCCAGCAGCTTAGATATTAGCGGGAGTAGGGATACGCAGTATTTT; CDR3 protein: CASSLDISGSRDTQYF
V gene: TRBV18; clone size: .; D gene: .; J gene: TRBJ1-1; CDR3 DNA: TGTGCCAGCTCACCACCCAAGGGGGTCGGGACTGAAGCTTTCTTT; CDR3 protein: CASSPPKGVGTEAFF
V gene: TRBV2; clone size: .; D gene: .; J gene: TRBJ2-5; CDR3 DNA: TGTGCCAGCAGTGAAGCCCTCATACTGTCTGGCGGGGAGACCCAGTACTTC; CDR3 protein: CASSEALILSGGETQYF
V gene: TRBV6-5; clone size: .; D gene: .; J gene: TRBJ2-3; CDR3 DNA: TGTGCCACCCACCTGGGGGGAGCAAGCCCAGATACGCAGTATTTT; CDR3 protein: CATHLGGASPDTQYF
V gene: TRBV29-1; clone size: .; D gene: TRBD1; J gene: TRBJ2-1; CDR3 DNA: TGCAGCGTTAGAGGGACAGGTGAGCAGTTCTTC; CDR3 protein: CSVRGTGEQFF
V gene: TRBV28; clone size: .; D gene: TRBD2; J gene: TRBJ2-1; CDR3 DNA: TGTGCCAGCAGTTTGGCTAGCGGGCCCTACAATGAGCAGTTCTTC; CDR3 protein: CASSLASGPYNEQFF
V gene: TRBV30; clone size: .; D gene: .; J gene: TRBJ2-5; CDR3 DNA: TGTGCCTGGAGTTCAGGCAGGGGCGAAGAGACCCAGTACTTC; CDR3 protein: CAWSSGRGEETQYF
V gene: TRBV30; clone size: .; D gene: .; J gene: TRBJ2-1; CDR3 DNA: TGTGCCTGGAGTACCCCCATGGGGGAGCAGTTCTTC; CDR3 protein: CAWSTPMGEQFF
V gene: TRBV10-1; clone size: .; D gene: .; J gene: TRBJ2-1; CDR3 DNA: TGCGCCAGCAGTGAGTTATCTCGGTCTGGTGAGCAGTTCTTC; CDR3 protein: CASSELSRSGEQFF
V gene: TRBV9; clone size: .; D gene: .; J gene: TRBJ1-2; CDR3 DNA: TGTGCCAGCAGCGTAGTAATTGGAGGGGCGGATGGCTACACCTTC; CDR3 protein: CASSVVIGGADGYTF
V gene: TRBV10-2; clone size: .; D gene: TRBD1; J gene: TRBJ1-2; CDR3 DNA: TGCGCCAGCAGTGAGTTTAACAGGGGGACCTATGGCTACACCTTC; CDR3 protein: CASSEFNRGTYGYTF
V gene: TRBV30; clone size: .; D gene: .; J gene: TRBJ1-2; CDR3 DNA: TGTGCCTGGAGTGTACAGAACAGCTACACCTTC; CDR3 protein: CAWSVQNSYTF
V gene: TRBV18; clone size: once; D gene: TRBD1; J gene: TRBJ2-7; CDR3 DNA: TGTGCCAGCTCACCACAAACGGGACAGGGTCGCTACGAGCAGTACTTC; CDR3 protein: CASSPQTGQGRYEQYF
V gene: TRBV5-4; clone size: .; D gene: .; J gene: TRBJ1-3; CDR3 DNA: TGTGCCAGCAGCTTGGACAGTTCCACCATATATTTT; CDR3 protein: CASSLDSSTIYF
V gene: TRBV7-9; clone size: few; D gene: .; J gene: TRBJ2-1; CDR3 DNA: TGTGCCAGCAGCGTCCGAGGGGGACCTCCGGGATTAAATGAGCAGTTCTTC; CDR3 protein: CASSVRGGPPGLNEQFF
V gene: TRBV27; clone size: .; D gene: .; J gene: TRBJ1-2; CDR3 DNA: TGTGCCAGCAGCCCAGACAACTATGGCTACACCTTC; CDR3 protein: CASSPDNYGYTF
V gene: TRBV7-2; clone size: .; D gene: TRBD1; J gene: TRBJ2-7; CDR3 DNA: TGTGCCAGCAGCGGTGGACAGGGCCGATTCACCTACGAGCAGTACTTC; CDR3 protein: CASSGGQGRFTYEQYF
V gene: TRBV13; clone size: .; D gene: TRBD1; J gene: TRBJ1-2; CDR3 DNA: TGTGCCAGCAGCCCCCAGACAGGGGGCTATGGCTACACCTTC; CDR3 protein: CASSPQTGGYGYTF
V gene: TRBV18; clone size: .; D gene: TRBD1; J gene: TRBJ2-2; CDR3 DNA: TGTGCCAGCTCGTCGACAGGGGAAGCCGGGGAGCTGTTTTTT; CDR3 protein: CASSSTGEAGELFF
V gene: TRBV2; clone size: once; D gene: TRBD1; J gene: TRBJ1-5; CDR3 DNA: TGTGCCAGCAGTGAGCGGGACAGGGGGTTCAATCAGCCCCAGCATTTT; CDR3 protein: CASSERDRGFNQPQHF
V gene: TRBV5-6; clone size: .; D gene: .; J gene: TRBJ1-2; CDR3 DNA: TGTGCCAGCAGCCCGGGGGGACAAACCAACTATGGCTACACCTTC; CDR3 protein: CASSPGGQTNYGYTF
V gene: TRBV4-1; clone size: .; D gene: .; J gene: TRBJ1-6; CDR3 DNA: TGCGCCAGCGCGGATGTAGGGAGGCAGAATAATTCACCCCTCCACTTT; CDR3 protein: CASADVGRQNNSPLHF
V gene: TRBV6-5; clone size: .; D gene: TRBD2; J gene: TRBJ2-7; CDR3 DNA: TGTGCCAGCAGTTATGCGGGAGTATCCTACGAGCAGTACTTC; CDR3 protein: CASSYAGVSYEQYF
V gene: TRBV30; clone size: .; D gene: .; J gene: TRBJ2-1; CDR3 DNA: TGTGCCTGGAAAGGGACCTCCTACAATGAGCAGTTCTTC; CDR3 protein: CAWKGTSYNEQFF
V gene: TRBV15; clone size: .; D gene: .; J gene: TRBJ2-7; CDR3 DNA: TGTGCCACCAGCAGATCCACTTATGCGGGTTCCTACGAGCAGTACTTC; CDR3 protein: CATSRSTYAGSYEQYF
V gene: TRBV2; clone size: .; D gene: TRBD1; J gene: TRBJ1-4; CDR3 DNA: TGTGCCAGCAGCGCCGGGACAGTTCCAACTAATGAAAAACTGTTTTTT; CDR3 protein: CASSAGTVPTNEKLFF
V gene: TRBV7-9; clone size: many; D gene: .; J gene: TRBJ1-2; CDR3 DNA: TGTGCCAGCAGCTTCGGGACTGGCTACACCTTC; CDR3 protein: CASSFGTGYTF
V gene: TRBV30; clone size: .; D gene: .; J gene: TRBJ1-3; CDR3 DNA: TGTGCCGCCGATCGCGGACTCCCAGTCTCTGGAAACACCATATATTTT; CDR3 protein: CAADRGLPVSGNTIYF
V gene: TRBV18; clone size: .; D gene: TRBD1; J gene: TRBJ1-5; CDR3 DNA: TGTGCCAGCTCACCTGCTGACAGGGGCAATCAGCCCCAGCATTTT; CDR3 protein: CASSPADRGNQPQHF
V gene: TRBV11-2; clone size: .; D gene: .; J gene: TRBJ2-3; CDR3 DNA: TGTGCCAGCAGCACTACTCCTATCTTGGGTGGAGATACGCAGTATTTT; CDR3 protein: CASSTTPILGGDTQYF
V gene: TRBV5-1; clone size: .; D gene: .; J gene: TRBJ2-3; CDR3 DNA: TGCGCCAGCAGCTTCAGTTATTTGGGGACTTTCGGCACAGATACGCAGTATTTT; CDR3 protein: CASSFSYLGTFGTDTQYF
V gene: TRBV7-9; clone size: .; D gene: .; J gene: TRBJ1-1; CDR3 DNA: TGTGCCAGCAGCCAAGGACAGTACGGCACTGAAGCTTTCTTT; CDR3 protein: CASSQGQYGTEAFF
V gene: TRBV30; clone size: .; D gene: TRBD1; J gene: TRBJ1-4; CDR3 DNA: TGTGCCTGGAGTATTTTGCAGGGGGATGAAAAACTGTTTTTT; CDR3 protein: CAWSILQGDEKLFF
V gene: TRBV4-3; clone size: once; D gene: TRBD1; J gene: TRBJ2-1; CDR3 DNA: TGCGCCAGCAGCCAAAACTCGAGAACGACAGGGGTCCACAATGAGCAGTTCTTC; CDR3 protein: CASSQNSRTTGVHNEQFF
V gene: TRBV28; clone size: .; D gene: .; J gene: TRBJ2-7; CDR3 DNA: TGTGCCAGCAGTAACCAGGCGGGACTCCGCGAGCAGTACTTC; CDR3 protein: CASSNQAGLREQYF